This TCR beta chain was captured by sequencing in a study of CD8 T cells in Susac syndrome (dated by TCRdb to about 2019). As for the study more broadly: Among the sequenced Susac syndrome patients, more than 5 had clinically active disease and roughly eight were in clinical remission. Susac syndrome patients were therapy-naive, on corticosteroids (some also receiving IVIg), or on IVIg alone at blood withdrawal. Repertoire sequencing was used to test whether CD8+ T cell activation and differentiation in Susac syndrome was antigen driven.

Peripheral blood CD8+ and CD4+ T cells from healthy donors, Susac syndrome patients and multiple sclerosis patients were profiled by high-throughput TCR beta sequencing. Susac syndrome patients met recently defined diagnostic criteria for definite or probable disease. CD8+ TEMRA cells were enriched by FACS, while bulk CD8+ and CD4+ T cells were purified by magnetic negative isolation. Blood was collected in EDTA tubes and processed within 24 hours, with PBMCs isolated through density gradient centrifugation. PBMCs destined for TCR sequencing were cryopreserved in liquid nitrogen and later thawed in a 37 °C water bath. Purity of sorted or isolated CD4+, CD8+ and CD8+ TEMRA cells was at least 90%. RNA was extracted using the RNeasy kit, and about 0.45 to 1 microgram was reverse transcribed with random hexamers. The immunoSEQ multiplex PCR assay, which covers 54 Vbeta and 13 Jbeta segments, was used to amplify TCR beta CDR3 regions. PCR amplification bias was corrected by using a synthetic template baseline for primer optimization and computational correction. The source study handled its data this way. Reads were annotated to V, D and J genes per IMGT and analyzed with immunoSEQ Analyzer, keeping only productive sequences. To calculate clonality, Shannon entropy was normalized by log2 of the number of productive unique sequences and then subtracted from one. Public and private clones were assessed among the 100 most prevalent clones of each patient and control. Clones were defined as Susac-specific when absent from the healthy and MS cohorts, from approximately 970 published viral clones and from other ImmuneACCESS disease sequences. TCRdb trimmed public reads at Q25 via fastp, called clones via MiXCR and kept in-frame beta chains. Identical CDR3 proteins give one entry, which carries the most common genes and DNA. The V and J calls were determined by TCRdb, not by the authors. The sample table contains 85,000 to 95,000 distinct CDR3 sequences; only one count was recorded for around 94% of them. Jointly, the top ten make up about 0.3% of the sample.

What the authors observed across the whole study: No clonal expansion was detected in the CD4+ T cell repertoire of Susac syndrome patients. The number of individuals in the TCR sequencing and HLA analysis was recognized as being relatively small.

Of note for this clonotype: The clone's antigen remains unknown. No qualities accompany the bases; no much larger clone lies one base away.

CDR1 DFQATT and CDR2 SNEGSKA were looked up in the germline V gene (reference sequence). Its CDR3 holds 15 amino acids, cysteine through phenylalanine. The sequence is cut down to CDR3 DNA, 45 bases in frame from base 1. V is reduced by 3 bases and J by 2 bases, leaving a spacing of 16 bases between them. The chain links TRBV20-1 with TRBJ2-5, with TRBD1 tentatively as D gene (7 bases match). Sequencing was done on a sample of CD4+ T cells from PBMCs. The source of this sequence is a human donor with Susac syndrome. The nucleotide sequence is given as TGCAGTGCTAGTACCCCCAGGGGGAGGCAAGAGACCCAGTACTTC. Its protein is CSASTPRGRQETQYF.